This TCR beta chain derives from a study of OX40 agonist ivuxolimab in advanced cancers. Study information: Treatment received earlier with anti-PD-1, anti-PD-L1 or anti-CTLA-4 agents was allowed, and approximately 40% had some.

This table comes from immunoSEQ multiplex PCR, and its TCRdb copy is limited to in-frame clones, with some not included. The table records 70,000 or so clones, around 90% of them present only once. This CDR3 is 13 amino acids long. The germline V gene has CDR1 SQVTM and CDR2 ANQGSEA. Germline trimming cut 7 bases from V and 4 bases from J; bases unmatched to any gene: 6. The TCR originated in an adult with an advanced solid tumor such as melanoma, head and neck, liver or kidney cancer. The gene calls are TRBV29-1 and TRBJ2-1; the match to TRBD2 covers 8 bases. The sample here was CD4+ or CD8+ T cells sorted from blood, taken in a trial of the OX40 agonist ivuxolimab. CDR3 sequence: CSGEAGGYNEQFF. The CDR3 DNA sequence: TGCAGCGGAGAGGCGGGGGGATACAATGAGCAGTTCTTC.